The source of this TCR beta chain is a study of blood T cell repertoires in COVID-19. Study-level information: Samples representing acute and convalescent COVID-19 were sourced from the United States, Italy and Spain. The analysed material was cDNA or gDNA that came from T cells, B-cell-depleted T cells, or PBMCs.

Per the original methods: Researchers report that nucleated cell counts were estimated from reference gene primer amplification. Clones were read by immunoSEQ multiplex PCR, and TCRdb kept only the in-frame ones, dropping some. D and trimming were read from the DNA, whereas the V and J calls and clone size are those reported in that table. The data contain about 39,000 clones, approximately 86% of them singletons. Germline-derived CDR1 and CDR2 are SGHAT and FQNNGV. The V segment lost 7 bases and the J segment 3 bases; nucleotides outside the gene matches: 8. CDR3 size: 16 residues. The V gene is TRBV11-2, the J gene TRBJ2-1, with 11 positions matching TRBD1. Sample: peripheral blood. The receptor was isolated from a man aged 35 to 55 with active COVID-19. The CDR3, as DNA: TGTGCCAGCACCAGACCCGGGACAGGGGGCTACAATGAGCAGTTCTTC. Its protein is CASTRPGTGGYNEQFF.